The 20 T cell receptor beta chains given below trace back to one sample, sequenced in a study of Ad26.COV2.S vaccination and SARS-CoV-2 variants. Clones were read by immunoSEQ multiplex PCR, and TCRdb kept only the in-frame ones, dropping some. In the table there are 510,000 or so clones, around 88% of which are singletons. The treatment: roughly 20 received Ad26.COV2.S at low or high dose, single or two shots; five or six received placebo; per-sample allocation not given. Sampling happened 63 days after the first vaccine or placebo injection. Source: peripheral blood, taken in a trial of Ad26.COV2.S vaccine versus placebo. The receptor set was obtained from a person aged 18-60 years who received the Ad26.COV2.S COVID-19 vaccine or a placebo.

The J gene is TRBJ1-2, the V gene TRBV27; 8 bases align to TRBD1. The length of the CDR3 is 16 residues. Germline values: CDR1 MNHEY, CDR2 SMNVEV (reference sequence). Germline trimming cut 5 bases from V and 4 bases from J; bases unmatched to any gene: 12. The CDR3 spells CASSGAQGAGIYGYTF. In nucleotides, the CDR3 is TGTGCCAGCAGTGGAGCCCAGGGGGCGGGGATCTATGGCTACACCTTC.

This clone was counted a single time. V usage is TRBV7-6 and J usage is TRBJ2-1; 7 positions agree with TRBD2. Germline assignment: CDR1 SGHVS and CDR2 FNYEAQ. CDR3 length equals 17 residues. V lost 3 bases, J lost 0 bases, and 8 bases stayed unmatched. The CDR3 region is CASSLFGAGSSYNEQFF. CDR3 coding DNA: TGTGCCAGCAGCTTGTTCGGAGCGGGAAGCTCCTACAATGAGCAGTTCTTC.

CDR3 loop: CASSLGFGLAGANTGELFF. CDR3 nucleotides: TGTGCCAGCAGCTTAGGGTTCGGACTAGCGGGGGCGAACACCGGGGAGCTGTTTTTT. The V and J genes are TRBV13 and TRBJ2-2; 13 bases are shared with TRBD2. CDR1 and CDR2 from the germline V gene are PRHDT and FYEKMQ (reference sequence). The CDR3 runs 19 residues. V shed 0 bases and J 0 bases; nucleotides not matched to a gene: 4.

This rearrangement joins TRBV6-2 or TRBV6-3 to TRBJ2-3; possibly TRBD2 for D (7 bases). V was clipped by 5 bases and J by 2 bases, with 14 bases between them. The germline V gene has CDR1 MNHEY and CDR2 SVGEGT. There are 15 residues in the CDR3. DNA of the CDR3: TGTGCCAGCAGTAAGGGGGACTACCACACAGATACGCAGTATTTT. Residues: CASSKGDYHTDTQYF.

The sample holds a few counts of this clone. The gene calls are TRBV5-1 and TRBJ1-6; TRBD1 matches at 9 bases. V trimming: 4 bases; J trimming: 9 bases; junction bases outside the gene matches: 11. The CDR3 has 16 amino acids. Per germline, CDR1 SGHRS and CDR2 YFSETQ. CDR3 sequence (DNA): TGCGCCAGCAGCCCCGTCGGACAGGGGCGGGCTTCACCCCTCCACTTT. It codes for CASSPVGQGRASPLHF.

The chain carries TRBV28 and TRBJ2-7; 9 bases match TRBD2. Germline assignment: CDR1 MDHEN and CDR2 SYDVKM. The CDR3 length is 17 residues. Unmatched junction bases numbered 8, after V lost 2 bases and J lost 0 bases. The CDR3 nucleotides read TGTGCCAGCAGTTTACTTGGACTAGCGAGGACCTCCTACGAGCAGTACTTC. Its translation is CASSLLGLARTSYEQYF.

The chain links TRBV9 to TRBJ2-7; D assignment may be TRBD1 or TRBD2 (5 bases each). Deletions cut 0 bases from V and 2 bases from J, with 9 bases between. This CDR3 is built from 14 residues. CDR1 and CDR2 (germline): SGDLS, YYNGEE. CDR3 nucleotide sequence: TGTGCCAGCAGCGTAGGGGGACGCCCCTACGAGCAGTACTTC. Its translation is CASSVGGRPYEQYF.

The gene calls are TRBV9 and TRBJ2-7; TRBD2 matches 7 bases. Germline CDR1 is SGDLS and CDR2 is YYNGEE. CDR3 size: 14 residues. With 0 bases clipped from V and 2 bases from J, the junction kept 2 bases outside the gene matches. CDR3 DNA: TGTGCCAGCAGCGTAGGGGACTACCCCTACGAGCAGTACTTC. It codes for CASSVGDYPYEQYF.

This sequence joins TRBV27 and TRBJ2-7; possible D gene TRBD1, 6 bases. This CDR3 is built from 14 residues. The germline gives CDR1 MNHEY, CDR2 SMNVEV (reference sequence). V dropped 6 bases and J dropped 4 bases, with 16 bases sitting between them. This CDR3 reads CASSSYRAVYEQYF. DNA of the CDR3: TGTGCCAGCAGCAGTTACAGGGCGGTGTACGAGCAGTACTTC.

The gene calls are TRBV4-2 and TRBJ2-1, with TRBD2 matching 7 bases. The germline V gene encodes CDR1 LGHNA and CDR2 YNFKEQ. The CDR3 covers 17 residues. The J segment lost 4 bases and the V segment lost 0 bases, leaving 9 bases of the junction unmatched. The CDR3 bases are TGTGCCAGCAGCCAAGATCTAGTGACTAGCTCTTACAATGAGCAGTTCTTC. This sequence encodes CASSQDLVTSSYNEQFF.

The V gene is TRBV15, the J gene TRBJ2-7; 8 bases are a match to TRBD2. In germline, CDR1 is LNHNV, CDR2 YYDKDF (reference sequence). The CDR3 extends over 19 amino acids. The J segment lost 1 base and the V segment lost 1 base, leaving 15 bases of the junction unmatched. Here the CDR3 DNA reads TGTGCCACCAGCAGAGTTTACGGCGGGAGGTTGAGGTGGTCCTACGAGCAGTACTTC. This codes for CATSRVYGGRLRWSYEQYF.

The chain links TRBV30 to TRBJ1-4, with D unclear. There are 14 residues in the CDR3. CDR1 and CDR2 (germline): GTSNPN, SVGIG (reference sequence). V was cut by 3 bases and J by 7 bases, with 15 bases left in between. The CDR3 DNA reads TGTGCCTGGAGCGCCGGGAACACTCGTGAAAAACTGTTTTTT. It is translated as CAWSAGNTREKLFF. The full variable domain, rest sourced from reference TRBV30 and TRBJ1-4, is SQTIHQWPATLVQPVGSPLSLECTVEGTSNPNLYWYRQAAGRGLQLLFYSVGIGQISSEVPQNLSASRPQDRQFILSSKKLLLSDSGFYLCAWSAGNTREKLFFGSGTQLSVL.

The V call is TRBV6-1, the J call TRBJ1-1, with 7 bases fitting TRBD1. Trimming cost V 3 bases and J 5 bases; bases outside gene matches: 6. CDR1 MNHNS and CDR2 SASEGT come from the germline V gene. This CDR3 has 14 residues. Here the CDR3 reads CASSDAQGRTEAFF. CDR3 nucleotide sequence: TGTGCCAGCAGTGACGCACAGGGGAGGACTGAAGCTTTCTTT.

The chain is built from TRBV19 and TRBJ2-5, with TRBD1 matching 10 bases. Germline V CDR1 and CDR2: LNHDA, SQIVND (reference sequence). The V and J ends lost 7 bases and 5 bases, in that order; junction bases with no gene match: 16. CDR3 length: 17 residues. The CDR3 protein is CASKRRADRGPRETQYF. CDR3 coding DNA: TGTGCCAGTAAAAGACGGGCCGACAGGGGGCCAAGGGAGACCCAGTACTTC.

This chain uses TRBV5-1 with TRBJ2-5, with TRBD1 as a possible D gene (6 bases). V lost 2 bases to trimming and J lost 11 bases, with 19 bases between them. This CDR3 comprises 14 residues. The germline V gene has CDR1 SGHRS and CDR2 YFSETQ. CDR3 in DNA: TGCGCCAGCAGCTTTCCGGACAGTCTTAAGGGGCAGTACTTC. Translating it yields CASSFPDSLKGQYF.

The rearrangement uses TRBV6-5 and TRBJ2-3; D perhaps matches TRBD2 (5 bases). Germline V gene data show CDR1 as MNHEY and CDR2 as SVGAGI. The CDR3 is 15 amino acids. The V end lost 4 bases, the J end lost 6 bases, and 17 bases lay between the germline ends. For the CDR3, the DNA is TGTGCCAGCAGTTCGCGCTCACCGAGGGCCGATACGCAGTATTTT. It encodes CASSSRSPRADTQYF.

The rearrangement uses TRBV28 and TRBJ2-1; TRBD2 matches 8 bases. The CDR3 loop spans 16 amino acids. Trimming removed 5 bases from V and 9 bases from J; junction bases left unmatched: 15. The germline gives CDR1 MDHEN, CDR2 SYDVKM. The CDR3 spells CASSDPRGLVSLEQFF. For the CDR3, the DNA is TGTGCCAGCAGTGATCCCCGGGGACTAGTCAGTCTTGAGCAGTTCTTC.

About this clone: Other DNA sequences from this sample encode an identical CDR3 as well. The chain recombines TRBV28 with TRBJ2-2; D is unclear. Germline V gives CDR1 MDHEN, CDR2 SYDVKM. CDR3 length: 15 amino acids. V was clipped by 1 base and J by 4 bases, with 10 bases between them. As DNA, the CDR3 is TGTGCCAGCAGTTTATCTGGTAGTGGCACCGGGGAGCTGTTTTTT. Amino acids: CASSLSGSGTGELFF.

This clone was counted between two and nine times. The rearrangement joins TRBV20-1 to TRBJ1-1; D is unresolved. The CDR3 has 14 residues. V gave up 3 bases and J gave up 2 bases, with 13 bases separating them. Germline V gene data show CDR1 as DFQATT and CDR2 as SNEGSKA (reference sequence). CDR3 in DNA: TGCAGTGCTAGTGGGGAAGCGAAAAACACTGAAGCTTTCTTT. Translated: CSASGEAKNTEAFF.

The rearrangement links TRBV28 to TRBJ1-6; TRBD1 matches at 8 bases. The CDR3 has 14 amino acids. Germline-derived CDR1 and CDR2 are MDHEN and SYDVKM. V lost 2 bases to trimming and J lost 10 bases; unmatched junction nucleotides: 4. The DNA for the CDR3 is TGTGCCAGCAGTTTAGGACAGGGTGGCTCACCCCTCCACTTT. The encoded protein is CASSLGQGGSPLHF.